A single sample is the source of the 27 T cell receptor beta chains below, sequenced in a study of T cell responses to AZD1222 COVID-19 vaccine. Clones were read by immunoSEQ multiplex PCR, and TCRdb kept only the in-frame ones, dropping some. The sample shows tens of thousands of clones, approximately 90% of them seen only once. The sequencing here drew on peripheral blood, taken on day 0 of AZD1222 vaccination. All receptors derive from an adult in good health.

The chain couples TRBV27 to TRBJ1-1, with D possibly being TRBD1 (5 bases). V lost 4 bases to trimming and J lost 5 bases, with 14 bases between them. The CDR3 totals 14 residues. In germline, CDR1 is MNHEY, CDR2 SMNVEV (reference sequence). CDR3 region: CASSYDSTRTEAFF. In DNA form, the CDR3 reads TGTGCCAGCAGTTACGACAGTACGAGAACTGAAGCTTTCTTT.

The chain combines TRBV5-1 with TRBJ2-1, with D perhaps matching TRBD2 (6 bases). The CDR3 covers 17 residues. V was pared by 4 bases and J by 4 bases, with 21 bases between. In germline, CDR1 is SGHRS, CDR2 YFSETQ. CDR3 residues: CASSPGTLSPEYNEQFF. The CDR3 DNA sequence: TGCGCCAGCAGCCCCGGGACTCTTAGCCCCGAATACAATGAGCAGTTCTTC.

A note on this clone: A junction boundary mismatches the germline segment, possibly from a read error. V gene TRBV4-1 combines with J gene TRBJ1-1, with D perhaps matching TRBD1 (6 bases). This CDR3 region has 14 residues. From germline, CDR1 is MGHRA and CDR2 YSYEKL. This CDR3 reads CASSEEGGNTEAFF. CDR3 DNA: TGCGCCAGCAGCGAAGAAGGGGGGAACACTGAAGCTTTCTTT.

The CDR3 coding sequence is TGTGCCAGCAGTGAAAGCATCGCTGGGGTCGGGTCTGGAAACACCATATATTTT. This translates into CASSESIAGVGSGNTIYF. V gene TRBV6-1 combines with J gene TRBJ1-3; D call uncertain. The CDR3 has 18 amino acids. V lost 2 bases to trimming and J lost 1 base, with 18 bases between them. Looked up from germline, CDR1 is MNHNS and CDR2 is SASEGT.

The rearrangement uses TRBV7-9 and TRBJ2-3; 7 nucleotides align to TRBD2. Germline assignment: CDR1 SEHNR and CDR2 FQNEAQ (reference sequence). The CDR3 is 15 residues long. Trimming cost V 2 bases and J 4 bases; bases outside gene matches: 6. CDR3 protein: CASSLQGGSADTQYF. The CDR3, as DNA: TGTGCCAGCAGCTTACAGGGAGGGAGTGCAGATACGCAGTATTTT.

This clone was seen more than once but under ten times. One end of the junction varies from germline; a read error may be responsible. The chain joins TRBV4-1 to TRBJ2-1; no firm D call. The CDR3 covers 13 residues. Germline CDR1 and CDR2: MGHRA and YSYEKL. The DNA for the CDR3 is TGCGCCAGCAGCCAGAGCCCCTACGATGAGCAGTTCTTC. It codes for CASSQSPYDEQFF.

The sample holds a few counts of this clone. The chain employs TRBV7-9 and TRBJ2-7; 7 bases fit TRBD1. J lost 2 bases, V lost 7 bases, and 8 bases had no gene match. This CDR3 has 14 residues. Germline V gives CDR1 SEHNR, CDR2 FQNEAQ (reference sequence). CDR3 residues: CASNNDRAPYEQYF. CDR3 in DNA: TGTGCCAGCAACAATGACAGGGCCCCCTACGAGCAGTACTTC.

The genes are TRBV24-1 and TRBJ2-1; D not resolved. Between the trimmed V and J ends, which lost 1 base and 6 bases, there was a span of 9 bases. The CDR3 is 14 residues long. The germline gives CDR1 KGHDR, CDR2 SFDVKD. The CDR3 sequence is CATSDLTQSNEQFF. The CDR3 DNA reads TGTGCCACCAGTGATTTAACCCAGTCCAATGAGCAGTTCTTC.

The chain links TRBV7-8 to TRBJ1-5, with D uncertain. Trimming pared 2 bases from V and 3 bases from J, leaving 11 bases between. CDR1 and CDR2 from the germline V gene are SGHVS and FQNEAQ. This CDR3 spans 15 amino acids. This chain's CDR3 is CASSLWLGSNQPQHF. The CDR3 DNA reads as TGTGCCAGCAGCTTATGGTTGGGGTCCAATCAGCCCCAGCATTTT.

The chain carries TRBV6-5 and TRBJ1-6, with 7 bases matching TRBD1. J lost 6 bases, V lost 6 bases, and 5 bases had no gene match. CDR1 is MNHEY, CDR2 SVGAGI, per germline. This CDR3 is 14 amino acids long. CDR3: CASSPDRINSPLHF. The CDR3 coding sequence is TGTGCCAGCAGCCCGGACAGGATTAATTCACCCCTCCACTTT.

The chain recombines TRBV28 with TRBJ2-1; D not resolved. The CDR3 consists of 14 residues. V lost 6 bases, J lost 0 bases, and 9 bases lay in between. Germline CDR1 and CDR2: MDHEN and SYDVKM. The CDR3 nucleotides read TGTGCCAGCAGGGAGCCCCTCTCCTACAATGAGCAGTTCTTC. It encodes CASREPLSYNEQFF.

The V gene is TRBV2, the J gene TRBJ2-7, with D perhaps TRBD2 (5 bases). The V end lost 5 bases, the J end lost 5 bases, and 10 bases lay between the germline ends. Per germline, CDR1 SNHLY and CDR2 FYNNEI. This CDR3 has 12 residues. CDR3 DNA sequence: TGTGCCAGCAGTTGGGTAGCGAACGAGCAGTACTTC. This codes for CASSWVANEQYF. The full variable domain, its missing parts supplied by reference TRBV2 and TRBJ2-7, is EPEVTQTPSHQVTQMGQEVILRCVPISNHLYFYWYRQILGQKVEFLVSFYNNEISEKSEIFDDQFSVERPDGSNFTLKIRSTKLEDSAMYFCASSWVANEQYFGPGTRLTVT.

V is TRBV12-3 or TRBV12-4 and J is TRBJ2-5; D is perhaps TRBD1 (5 bases). Trimming removed 5 bases at V and 3 bases at J, with 10 bases between. CDR3 length: 13 residues. DNA for the CDR3: TGTGCCAGCAGTACAAGACAGAAAGAGACCCAGTACTTC. It specifies CASSTRQKETQYF.

This rearrangement joins TRBV30 to TRBJ2-7; D might be TRBD2 (6 bases). V was pared by 0 bases and J by 6 bases, with 12 bases between. In germline, CDR1 is GTSNPN, CDR2 SVGIG (reference sequence). The CDR3 covers 13 residues. The CDR3 coding sequence is TGTGCCTGGAGTGTTCGGAGGGGTGGCGAGCAGTACTTC. It yields the protein CAWSVRRGGEQYF.

This clone is a singleton in its sample. J is TRBJ2-5 and V is TRBV29-1; a weak D match, TRBD1 (5 bases). V was pared by 5 bases and J by 5 bases, with 9 bases between. This CDR3 region has 11 residues. Germline lookup yields CDR1 SQVTM and CDR2 ANQGSEA. CDR3 in DNA: TGCAGCGTTAGGGGCGGCGAGACCCAGTACTTC. Translation gives CSVRGGETQYF. The entire variable domain, with the rest obtained from reference TRBV29-1 and TRBJ2-5, is as follows: SAVISQKPSRDICQRGTSLTIQCQVDSQVTMMFWYRQQPGQSLTLIATANQGSEATYESGFVIDKFPISRPNLTFSTLTVSNMSPEDSSIYLCSVRGGETQYFGPGTRLLVL.

The chain couples TRBV5-4 to TRBJ2-7, with 8 bases lining up with TRBD2. The CDR3 extends over 15 amino acids. In germline, CDR1 is SGHNT, CDR2 YYREEE (reference sequence). V lost 1 base and J lost 4; bases outside the gene matches: 7. CDR3 protein: CASSLNSGSAYEQYF. CDR3 sequence (DNA): TGTGCCAGCAGCTTGAACAGCGGGAGCGCATACGAGCAGTACTTC.

The V call is TRBV11-2, the J call TRBJ2-1, with TRBD2 identical over 7 bases. Per germline, CDR1 SGHAT and CDR2 FQNNGV. Losses at the gene ends were 5 bases for V and 8 bases for J; bases not matched to a gene: 9. The CDR3 spans 14 residues. CDR3 loop: CASSPSVAGDEQFF. CDR3 nucleotide sequence: TGTGCCAGCAGCCCAAGCGTGGCGGGAGATGAGCAGTTCTTC.

The chain employs TRBV6-5 and TRBJ2-2; 7 bases are a match to TRBD1. V lost 4 bases and J lost 1; bases outside the gene matches: 3. The CDR3 sequence is 15 residues long. Germline CDR1 reads MNHEY; CDR2 reads SVGAGI. The CDR3 bases are TGTGCCAGCAGTTCCGGGACAGAGAACACCGGGGAGCTGTTTTTT. It encodes CASSSGTENTGELFF.

The sample holds a few counts of this clone. The chain is built from TRBV3-1 (or the pseudogene TRBV3-2) and TRBJ2-2; D uncertain. The ends were cut back, 3 bases at V and 14 bases at J, with 13 bases in the middle. Germline loops: CDR1 LGHDT, CDR2 YNNKEL (reference sequence). The CDR3 length is 12 residues. CDR3 DNA sequence: TGTGCCAGCAGCCATGCCGCCAGCCTACTGTTTTTT. This encodes CASSHAASLLFF.

V and J are TRBV27 and TRBJ2-5; D gene uncertain. The CDR3 loop spans 13 amino acids. Germline V gene lookup returns CDR1 MNHEY and CDR2 SMNVEV (reference sequence). V lost 3 bases and J lost 2, with 7 bases in between. CDR3 residues: CASSFLGQETQYF. CDR3 DNA sequence: TGTGCCAGCAGTTTTCTGGGGCAAGAGACCCAGTACTTC.

The rearrangement links TRBV5-3 to TRBJ2-1; D is perhaps TRBD2 (5 bases). TRBV5-3 is an ORF, with its function uncertain. The V end lost 4 bases, the J end lost 5 bases, and 10 bases lay between the germline ends. The CDR3 has 13 residues. CDR3 protein: CARSPAGDNEQFF. The CDR3 DNA reads TGTGCCAGAAGCCCGGCCGGGGACAATGAGCAGTTCTTC.

This chain links TRBV14 with TRBJ2-7, with 9 bases that match TRBD1. Losses at the gene ends were 4 bases for V and 4 bases for J; bases not matched to a gene: 8. CDR1 and CDR2 (germline): SGHDN, FVKESK. CDR3 length equals 15 residues. The CDR3: CASSPLGQGFYEQYF. The DNA for the CDR3 is TGTGCCAGCAGCCCCCTGGGACAGGGATTTTACGAGCAGTACTTC.

The chain is built from TRBV4-1 and TRBJ1-5; 7 positions agree with TRBD1. The V gene's germline CDR1 is MGHRA and CDR2 YSYEKL. The CDR3 extends over 17 amino acids. Unmatched junction bases numbered 7, after V lost 1 base and J lost 1 base. The CDR3 here is CASSQVAGGMSNQPQHF. The CDR3 coding sequence is TGCGCCAGCAGCCAAGTAGCAGGGGGGATGAGCAATCAGCCCCAGCATTTT.

V usage is TRBV3-1 (or the pseudogene TRBV3-2) and J usage is TRBJ2-1; 7 bases agree with TRBD2. V lost 1 base and J lost 4; bases outside the gene matches: 4. The germline gives CDR1 LGHDT, CDR2 YNNKEL (reference sequence). This CDR3 region has 15 residues. CDR3 in DNA: TGTGCCAGCAGCCAAGTCGGGGGGACTTACAATGAGCAGTTCTTC. This sequence encodes CASSQVGGTYNEQFF.

The chain is built from TRBV2 and TRBJ2-7, with 7 bases that match TRBD1. Germline V CDR1 and CDR2: SNHLY, FYNNEI. J lost 3 bases, V lost 6 bases, and 8 bases had no gene match. The length of the CDR3 is 14 residues. The CDR3 spells CASRTGQHYYEQYF. CDR3 nucleotide sequence: TGTGCCAGCAGAACGGGACAGCATTACTACGAGCAGTACTTC.

The J gene is TRBJ1-6, the V gene TRBV10-3, with a possible D match to TRBD1 (6 bases). The CDR3 length is 14 residues. The germline V and J ends were trimmed by 0 bases and 8 bases, with 8 bases remaining between them. CDR1 and CDR2 (germline): ENHRY, SYGVKD. CDR3 amino acids: CAISESPGDSPLHF. CDR3 DNA sequence: TGTGCCATCAGTGAGTCTCCAGGGGATTCACCCCTCCACTTT.

CDR3 region: CASTQYSNQPQHF. CDR3 nucleotide sequence: TGTGCCAGCACCCAATATAGCAATCAGCCCCAGCATTTT. V usage is TRBV6-5 and J usage is TRBJ1-5; D gene ambiguous. CDR3 length: 13 residues. Trimming cost V 7 bases and J 0 bases, with 7 bases left between them. CDR1 and CDR2 (germline): MNHEY, SVGAGI.